Given below is one TCR beta chain in context. Per the original methods: Using reference gene primer amplification, nucleated cell counts were estimated. The assay was immunoSEQ multiplex PCR, and TCRdb's table has in-frame clones only and misses some. The DNA gave D and trimming, while V, J and clone size come from that table. Of roughly 150,000 clones in the sample, about 83% were seen once. This record comes from a study of blood T cell repertoires in COVID-19. Study-wide context: Samples of COVID-19 (acute and convalescent) were obtained from the United States, Italy and Spain.

V lost 3 bases, J lost 5 bases, and 5 bases stayed unmatched. This CDR3 is built from 15 residues. The germline gives CDR1 LNHDA, CDR2 SQIVND (reference sequence). Specimen: peripheral blood. The clonotype was recovered from a woman between 70 and 85 years old who had recovered from COVID-19. This chain uses TRBV19 with TRBJ1-5, with 9 bases matching TRBD1. CDR3 bases: TGTGCCAGTAGTATGGGACAGGGCCGGGATCAGCCCCAGCATTTT. Amino acid sequence: CASSMGQGRDQPQHF.